A single TCR beta chain is shown here with its context. One end of the junction fails to match germline, which may point to a read error. These data originate in a study of breast tumors, draining lymph nodes, adjacent tissues. Breast cancer patients provided tissue from their axillary draining lymph nodes. TCRdb re-derived calls from the multiplex PCR reads in MiXCR, one entry per CDR3 protein. The sample holds 120,000 to 150,000 distinct CDR3 sequences, around a third seen once. Germline V gene data show CDR1 as LGHDT and CDR2 as YNNKEL (reference sequence). There are 13 residues in the CDR3. The chain employs TRBV3-1 and TRBJ2-2, with D uncertain. Sequencing was carried out using axillary lymph node tissue. This sequence was found in a female donor with breast cancer. Some clones in this sample may be carry-over from other donors' samples. This CDR3 reads CASSQALYRELFF. DNA of the CDR3: TGCGCCAGCAGCCAAGCCCTGTACAGGGAGCTGTTTTTT.